This T cell receptor (beta chain) was observed in a study of shared clonotypes between healthy human individuals. Data came from immunoSEQ multiplex PCR; TCRdb stores just in-frame clones and leaves some out. Of 750,000 to 1,000,000 clones listed, about 92% are singletons. Points on this clone: Its cognate antigen is unknown.

CD45RO negativity and positive selection for CCR7 defined naive CD8 cells, a population that excluded terminally differentiated effector memory CD45RA+ cells. Between the trimmed V and J ends, which lost 3 bases and 1 base, there was a span of 4 bases. The CDR3 consists of 12 residues. In germline, CDR1 is GTSNPN, CDR2 SVGIG (reference sequence). Regarding the study as a whole: Measured sharing among donors was expected to vary with sequencing depth.

This TCR came from a man aged 25-45 years in good health. Sequencing input: naive CD8+ T cells sorted from blood. The chain carries TRBV30 and TRBJ2-4; D gene unclear. In DNA, the CDR3 is TGTGCCTGGAGGGACGCCAAAAACATTCAGTACTTC. It translates to CAWRDAKNIQYF.